Listed here are 27 T cell receptor beta chains from one sample, sequenced in a study of OX40 agonist ivuxolimab in advanced cancers. The table came from immunoSEQ multiplex PCR; TCRdb's copy has only in-frame clones and leaves some out. The sample lists tens of thousands of clones; roughly 87% were seen once. Sample: CD4+ or CD8+ T cells sorted from blood, taken in a trial of the OX40 agonist ivuxolimab. These TCRs come from an adult with an advanced solid tumor such as melanoma, head and neck, liver or kidney cancer.

The chain combines TRBV14 with TRBJ2-2, with D unclear. The CDR3 sequence is 17 residues long. Looked up from germline, CDR1 is SGHDN and CDR2 is FVKESK. The germline V and J ends were trimmed by 0 bases and 0 bases, with 11 bases remaining between them. CDR3 in amino acids: CASSQDVWQANTGELFF. The CDR3 nucleotides are TGTGCCAGCAGCCAAGATGTGTGGCAGGCGAACACCGGGGAGCTGTTTTTT.

V gene TRBV18 combines with J gene TRBJ2-7; no clear D gene. Germline loops: CDR1 KGHSH, CDR2 LQKENI. The length of the CDR3 is 11 residues. The ends were cut back, 2 bases at V and 5 bases at J, with 4 bases in the middle. The CDR3 reads CASSPADEQYF. CDR3 coding DNA: TGTGCCAGCTCACCAGCCGACGAGCAGTACTTC.

The chain is built from TRBV14 and TRBJ2-1, with D maybe TRBD2 (5 bases). The V end lost 2 bases, the J end lost 1 base, and 15 bases lay between the germline ends. Germline CDR1 and CDR2: SGHDN and FVKESK. The CDR3 spans 17 residues. In DNA form, the CDR3 reads TGTGCCAGCAGCCAAAAAAGGCGGGCAGGATCCTACAATGAGCAGTTCTTC. It specifies CASSQKRRAGSYNEQFF.

This clone turned up a few times. The V call is TRBV19, the J call TRBJ1-6; TRBD1 might be the D (6 bases). The V and J ends lost 6 bases and 5 bases respectively, with 17 bases between them. The germline gives CDR1 LNHDA, CDR2 SQIVND (reference sequence). This CDR3 contains 16 residues. CDR3 protein: CASSSLPGQNNSPLHF. CDR3 coding DNA: TGTGCCAGTAGCTCTCTCCCCGGACAGAATAATTCACCCCTCCACTTT.

This clone was observed once. The rearrangement joins TRBV4-2 to TRBJ2-1; 11 positions match TRBD2. The CDR3 spans 15 residues. Unmatched junction bases numbered 0, after V lost 1 base and J lost 4 bases. Germline CDR1 is LGHNA and CDR2 is YNFKEQ. The CDR3 loop is CASSQGLAGYNEQFF. The CDR3 DNA reads TGTGCCAGCAGCCAAGGACTAGCGGGGTACAATGAGCAGTTCTTC.

This clone has ten or more counts. The rearrangement uses TRBV27 and TRBJ1-5; the match to TRBD1 covers 7 bases. CDR3 size: 15 residues. Germline V gives CDR1 MNHEY, CDR2 SMNVEV (reference sequence). The ends lost 4 bases at V and 0 bases at J; junction bases unmatched: 3. The CDR3 DNA sequence: TGTGCCAGCAGTTCAGGGGGGATTAGCAATCAGCCCCAGCATTTT. Amino acid sequence: CASSSGGISNQPQHF.

V and J are TRBV11-2 and TRBJ2-4; 11 bases are a match to TRBD2. In germline, CDR1 is SGHAT, CDR2 FQNNGV. This CDR3 has 17 residues. Trimming took 5 bases from V and 2 from J; bases not matched to a gene: 8. CDR3 sequence (DNA): TGTGCCAGCAGCCCGACGGGACTAGCGGATTCCAAAAACATTCAGTACTTC. Its translation: CASSPTGLADSKNIQYF.

The chain is built from TRBV5-4 and TRBJ2-2, with D perhaps TRBD1 or TRBD2 (6 bases each). The CDR3 loop spans 17 amino acids. Germline V gene data show CDR1 as SGHNT and CDR2 as YYREEE (reference sequence). V was cut by 6 bases and J by 1 base, with 19 bases left in between. CDR3 DNA sequence: TGTGCCAGCACCGGATCCTGGGGGGCAGGGAACACCGGGGAGCTGTTTTTT. It codes for CASTGSWGAGNTGELFF.

The chain has TRBV25-1 and TRBJ2-2, with D perhaps assigned TRBD1 or TRBD2 (5 bases each). The CDR3 extends over 14 amino acids. The germline V and J ends were trimmed by 8 bases and 0 bases, with 10 bases remaining between them. Germline V gives CDR1 MGHDK, CDR2 SYGVNS. CDR3 in amino acids: CASYGGTNTGELFF. The CDR3 nucleotides are TGTGCCAGCTATGGGGGAACGAACACCGGGGAGCTGTTTTTT.

The rearrangement uses TRBV28 and TRBJ1-3, with D possibly TRBD1 on 5 matching bases. Germline-derived CDR1 and CDR2 are MDHEN and SYDVKM. Trimming left V 8 bases short and J 4 bases short, with 21 bases between. CDR3 size: 16 residues. The CDR3 DNA follows: TGTGCCAGCGTTGGGGCCGGGGGGATGGGAGGAAACACCATATATTTT. Translation: CASVGAGGMGGNTIYF.

CDR3 region: CASSGGAGEVYNEQFF. DNA for the CDR3: TGTGCCAGCAGCGGGGGAGCGGGAGAAGTGTACAATGAGCAGTTCTTC. This rearrangement joins TRBV7-8 to TRBJ2-1; TRBD2 matches at 8 bases. Germline values: CDR1 SGHVS, CDR2 FQNEAQ. The V and J ends lost 5 bases and 4 bases, in that order; junction bases with no gene match: 10. CDR3 length: 16 amino acids.

CDR3 region: CASSLTGVAGNKVTGELFF. Here the CDR3 DNA reads TGTGCCAGCAGTCTCACTGGGGTAGCGGGAAATAAGGTTACCGGGGAGCTGTTTTTT. This rearrangement joins TRBV27 to TRBJ2-2; TRBD2 matches 8 bases. Germline CDR1 is MNHEY and CDR2 is SMNVEV (reference sequence). Unmatched junction bases numbered 19, after V lost 5 bases and J lost 5 bases. This CDR3 has 19 residues.

This clone showed up just once. Here the CDR3 reads CASSLDRGSDEQFF. The CDR3 nucleotides are TGTGCCAGCAGCTTAGACAGGGGATCAGATGAGCAGTTCTTC. The rearrangement links TRBV7-9 to TRBJ2-1; 7 bases are shared with TRBD1. The length of the CDR3 is 14 residues. Germline V CDR1 and CDR2: SEHNR, FQNEAQ (reference sequence). The V segment lost 1 base and the J segment 8 bases; nucleotides outside the gene matches: 5.

V and J are TRBV4-1 and TRBJ1-4; D gene uncertain. There are 17 residues in the CDR3. Trimming left V 1 base short and J 4 bases short, with 16 bases between. Germline CDR1 MGHRA, CDR2 YSYEKL. CDR3 DNA: TGCGCCAGCAGCCAAGCTCTTAGGTCGAGCGTTAATGAAAAACTGTTTTTT. Translated: CASSQALRSSVNEKLFF.

In the case of this clone: Sequence at one end of the junction differs from germline and may be a read error. The gene calls are TRBV7-7 and TRBJ2-5, with 8 bases matching TRBD2. Germline assignment: CDR1 SSHAT and CDR2 FNYEAQ (reference sequence). The CDR3 loop spans 14 amino acids. The CDR3 is CASSSPGLVETQYF. The CDR3 DNA reads TGTGCTAGCAGCTCTCCGGGACTAGTGGAGACCCAGTACTTC.

This chain joins TRBV19 and TRBJ2-1; 10 nucleotides line up with TRBD1. The CDR3 has 19 amino acids. V lost 4 bases and J lost 2; bases outside the gene matches: 14. Germline-derived CDR1 and CDR2 are LNHDA and SQIVND (reference sequence). CDR3 protein: CASSKTSPRGTGAYNEQFF. Here the CDR3 DNA reads TGTGCCAGTAGTAAAACCTCACCCAGGGGGACAGGGGCCTACAATGAGCAGTTCTTC.

The chain carries TRBV7-9 and TRBJ2-7; D not resolved. CDR3 length equals 14 residues. Trimming removed 1 base from V and 5 bases from J, with 12 bases in between. In germline, CDR1 is SEHNR, CDR2 FQNEAQ (reference sequence). The CDR3 here is CASSLERQDDEQYF. CDR3 sequence (DNA): TGTGCCAGCAGCTTAGAAAGGCAGGACGACGAGCAGTACTTC.

The J gene is TRBJ2-4, the V gene TRBV11-2; D unclear. Trimming removed 5 bases from V and 0 bases from J, with 14 bases in between. The germline CDR1 and CDR2 sequences are SGHAT and FQNNGV. This CDR3 is built from 16 residues. DNA for the CDR3: TGTGCCAGCAGCCAAGGAGCTGGGCTAGCCAAAAACATTCAGTACTTC. It encodes CASSQGAGLAKNIQYF.

CDR3 DNA sequence: TGTGCCAGCAGCCGGGAAGGGTTCACTGAAGCTTTCTTT. Protein: CASSREGFTEAFF. The chain couples TRBV27 to TRBJ1-1, with D hard to call. The CDR3 has 13 residues. Looked up from germline, CDR1 is MNHEY and CDR2 is SMNVEV (reference sequence). Trimming cost V 6 bases and J 4 bases, with 12 bases left between them.

The CDR3 bases are TGTGCCAGCAGCTCTGGTATATCCCGCACAGATACGCAGTATTTT. This encodes CASSSGISRTDTQYF. V gene TRBV14 combines with J gene TRBJ2-3; unclear D gene. Trimming took 5 bases from V and 1 from J, leaving 13 bases between them. The CDR3 has 15 residues. Germline V gene sequence: CDR1 SGHDN, CDR2 FVKESK.

The chain joins TRBV6-5 to TRBJ1-1, with D possibly TRBD1 on 6 matching bases. The germline V gene has CDR1 MNHEY and CDR2 SVGAGI. Trimming left V 5 bases short and J 5 bases short, with 9 bases between. The CDR3 is 12 amino acids. CDR3 amino acids: CASSIQGTEAFF. In nucleotides, the CDR3 is TGTGCCAGCAGTATCCAGGGGACTGAAGCTTTCTTT.

The rearrangement links TRBV18 to TRBJ2-3; TRBD1 aligns across 11 bases. Germline values: CDR1 KGHSH, CDR2 LQKENI. CDR3 size: 15 residues. V shed 2 bases, J shed 4 bases, and the junction held 2 bases outside the gene matches. This CDR3 reads CASSPGQGASDTQYF. CDR3 bases: TGTGCCAGCTCACCAGGACAGGGGGCATCAGATACGCAGTATTTT.

The rearrangement uses TRBV19 and TRBJ1-1; TRBD1 is a possible D gene (5 bases). V lost 7 bases and J lost 6, with 9 bases in between. The CDR3 loop spans 11 amino acids. The germline gives CDR1 LNHDA, CDR2 SQIVND (reference sequence). CDR3 sequence (DNA): TGTGCCAGTAAGGGGAATTCTGAAGCTTTCTTT. Translating it yields CASKGNSEAFF.

The rearrangement uses TRBV4-3 and TRBJ2-7; TRBD2 is a possible D gene (5 bases). From germline, CDR1 is LGHNA and CDR2 YSLEER. The CDR3 is 15 amino acids. Trimming stripped 3 bases from V and 7 bases from J, with 19 bases between. The CDR3 DNA follows: TGCGCCAGCAGCCAGTCAGGCGGGTTCCTAGGGGAGCAGTACTTC. This translates into CASSQSGGFLGEQYF.

The chain recombines TRBV7-3 with TRBJ2-2; 7 nucleotides align to TRBD1. J lost 2 bases, V lost 5 bases, and 5 bases had no gene match. The CDR3 is 15 amino acids. Germline loops: CDR1 SGHTA, CDR2 FQGTGA. The CDR3 DNA reads TGTGCCAGCAGCATCGGACAGGACAACACCGGGGAGCTGTTTTTT. The encoded protein is CASSIGQDNTGELFF.

J is TRBJ2-2 and V is TRBV18, with a possible D match to TRBD2 (5 bases). The CDR3 totals 13 residues. The ends were cut back, 3 bases at V and 8 bases at J, with 10 bases in the middle. From germline, CDR1 is KGHSH and CDR2 LQKENI. DNA for the CDR3: TGTGCCAGCTCACCGGGAGCGCAAGGGGAGCTGTTTTTT. It yields the protein CASSPGAQGELFF.

This chain joins TRBV19 and TRBJ1-5; the D gene is possibly TRBD1 (6 bases). Trimming removed 5 bases at V and 2 bases at J, with 10 bases between. CDR1 and CDR2 (germline): LNHDA, SQIVND (reference sequence). This CDR3 region has 14 residues. CDR3 sequence reads: CASSEGGGNQPQHF. CDR3 DNA sequence: TGTGCCAGTAGTGAAGGGGGAGGCAATCAGCCCCAGCATTTT. Full variable domain (outside the CDR3, taken from reference TRBV19 and TRBJ1-5): DGGITQSPKYLFRKEGQNVTLSCEQNLNHDAMYWYRQDPGQGLRLIYYSQIVNDFQKGDIAEGYSVSREKKESFPLTVTSAQKNPTAFYLCASSEGGGNQPQHFGDGTRLSIL.